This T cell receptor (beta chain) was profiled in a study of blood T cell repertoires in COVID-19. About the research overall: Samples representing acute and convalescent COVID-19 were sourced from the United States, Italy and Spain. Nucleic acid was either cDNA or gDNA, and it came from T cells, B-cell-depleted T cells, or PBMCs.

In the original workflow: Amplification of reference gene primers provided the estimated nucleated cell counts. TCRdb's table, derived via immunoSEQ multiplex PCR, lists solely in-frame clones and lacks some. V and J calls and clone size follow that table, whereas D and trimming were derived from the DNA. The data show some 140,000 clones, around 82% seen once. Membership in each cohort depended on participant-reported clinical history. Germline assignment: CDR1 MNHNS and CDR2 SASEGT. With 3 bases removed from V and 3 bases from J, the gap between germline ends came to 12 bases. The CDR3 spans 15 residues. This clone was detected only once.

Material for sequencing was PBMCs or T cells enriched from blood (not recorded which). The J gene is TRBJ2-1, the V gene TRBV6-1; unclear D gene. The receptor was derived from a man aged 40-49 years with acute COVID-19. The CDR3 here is CASSDQGALYNEQFF. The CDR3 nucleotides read TGTGCCAGCAGTGACCAAGGAGCGCTCTACAATGAGCAGTTCTTC.